These T cell receptor beta chains were read from a single sample in a study of cytomegalovirus exposure and HLA in healthy donors. Assay used: immunoSEQ multiplex PCR; TCRdb lists only in-frame clones, some missing. Of around 150,000 clones listed, 88% are singletons. Material: PBMCs. These receptor sequences come from a woman between 40 and 50 years old in good health and CMV-seronegative. Both conserved end residues are part of each CDR3. The D gene is left open where the match is weak. Rows may omit the clone size; those that give it use once, few, many or a size class.

clone_size | j_call | d_call | cdr3_length | v_call | cdr3_nt | cdr3_aa
few | TRBJ1-1 | . | 14 | TRBV7-9 | TGTGCCAGCAGCCCCTTCCAGGGGAACACTGAAGCTTTCTTT | CASSPFQGNTEAFF
. | TRBJ1-3 | TRBD1 | 16 | TRBV7-8 | TGTGCCAGCAGCTTAGCCTCTAGGACAGGGGGAAACACCATATATTTT | CASSLASRTGGNTIYF
. | TRBJ1-1 | . | 14 | TRBV7-9 | TGTGCCAGCAGCTTGACAGGCGGGCACACTGAAGCTTTCTTT | CASSLTGGHTEAFF
. | TRBJ2-5 | TRBD2 | 15 | TRBV5-1 | TGCGCCAGCAGCTTCACCGGGACTATTGGAGAGACCCAGTACTTC | CASSFTGTIGETQYF
. | TRBJ2-5 | . | 16 | TRBV2 | TGTGCCAGCCTTTCAGGGGGAGCGGGAGTTCGAGAGACCCAGTACTTC | CASLSGGAGVRETQYF
. | TRBJ1-1 | . | 15 | TRBV9 | TGTGCCAGCAGCGTACAGGGTAATTGGAACACTGAAGCTTTCTTT | CASSVQGNWNTEAFF
. | TRBJ2-7 | . | 14 | TRBV11-2 | TGTGCCAGCAGTCCAACTCGGGTACCCTACGAGCAGTACTTC | CASSPTRVPYEQYF
once | TRBJ2-1 | . | 13 | TRBV29-1 | TGCAGCGTTCTTAGCAGGGCCTTGGGGGAGCAGTTCTTC | CSVLSRALGEQFF
. | TRBJ2-5 | . | 15 | TRBV5-1 | TGCGCCAGCAGCTCGCTCGGGGTACGCCAAGAGACCCAGTACTTC | CASSSLGVRQETQYF
. | TRBJ2-3 | TRBD2 | 16 | TRBV2 | TGTGCCAGCAGTGGAAATATAGCGGGAAGCACAGATACGCAGTATTTT | CASSGNIAGSTDTQYF
. | TRBJ1-1 | . | 12 | TRBV11-1 | TGTGCCAGCAGCCGGCAGGGGCCTGAAGCTTTCTTT | CASSRQGPEAFF
. | TRBJ2-3 | TRBD1 | 16 | TRBV2 | TGTGCCAGCAGTTTCCAGGGGGCGGCCAGCACAGATACGCAGTATTTT | CASSFQGAASTDTQYF
once | TRBJ2-3 | TRBD1 | 15 | TRBV18 | TGTGCCAGCTCACCACGGACAGGGGGCACAGATACGCAGTATTTT | CASSPRTGGTDTQYF
. | TRBJ1-1 | TRBD1 | 16 | TRBV11-3 | TGTGCCAGCAGCTTAGTTGGCTACAGGGGGGGAACTGAAGCTTTCTTT | CASSLVGYRGGTEAFF
. | TRBJ1-6 | . | 12 | TRBV30 | TGTGCCTGGAGTGACAGGGTTTTGTCCCTCCACTTT | CAWSDRVLSLHF
. | TRBJ2-3 | . | 16 | TRBV5-1 | TGCGCCAGCAACCCTCAGGGGACAATGGGCACAGATACGCAGTATTTT | CASNPQGTMGTDTQYF
. | TRBJ2-7 | TRBD2 | 14 | TRBV11-3 | TGTGCCAGCAGCTTAGGGGGACCGGGGGGGGAGCAGTACTTC | CASSLGGPGGEQYF
. | TRBJ2-2 | TRBD1 | 14 | TRBV30 | TGTGCCTGGAAAAGGACAGGGGGAACCGGGGAGCTGTTTTTT | CAWKRTGGTGELFF
. | TRBJ2-7 | . | 13 | TRBV11-2 | TGTGCCAGCAGCGGGACTGGCTTAGGGGTGCAGTACTTC | CASSGTGLGVQYF
. | TRBJ2-2 | TRBD2 | 17 | TRBV11-3 | TGTGCCAGCAGCCGCCGACTAGCGGGAGGGAGGACCGGGGAGCTGTTTTTT | CASSRRLAGGRTGELFF
. | TRBJ2-3 | . | 13 | TRBV6-1 | TGTGCCAGCAGTGGGCCGGAGATTAATACGCAGTATTTT | CASSGPEINTQYF
. | TRBJ2-2 | . | 14 | TRBV9 | TGTGCCAGCAGCATAACGGGTGGAACCGGGGAGCTGTTTTTT | CASSITGGTGELFF
. | TRBJ2-3 | . | 13 | TRBV19 | TGTGCCAGTAGTATAGGAAGGGGCGGGGCGCAGTATTTT | CASSIGRGGAQYF
. | TRBJ1-1 | TRBD1 | 14 | TRBV6-5 | TGTGCCAGCAGTTACTCGAGGGCAGGGGGCGAAGCTTTCTTT | CASSYSRAGGEAFF
once | TRBJ2-5 | TRBD2 | 15 | TRBV25-1 | TGTGCCAGCGGGCGGGGGTCTAGTACTTTAGAGACCCAGTACTTC | CASGRGSSTLETQYF
. | TRBJ1-1 | . | 16 | TRBV25-1 | TGTGCCAGCAGTGAATCCCTCGAGGGAACCCTCACTGAAGCTTTCTTT | CASSESLEGTLTEAFF
. | TRBJ2-5 | TRBD2 | 14 | TRBV7-9 | TGTGCCAGCAGCTTACGCGGGAGAGGGGAGACCCAGTACTTC | CASSLRGRGETQYF
. | TRBJ2-7 | . | 13 | TRBV6-5 | TGTGCCAGCAGCCAGGGGCGACGCTACGAGCAGTACTTC | CASSQGRRYEQYF
. | TRBJ1-1 | . | 14 | TRBV10-3 | TGTGCCATCAGTGAGCTTGGAGCGGACACTGAAGCTTTCTTT | CAISELGADTEAFF
. | TRBJ2-3 | TRBD2 | 16 | TRBV10-3 | TGTGCCATCAGTGAGGGAGTTAGCGGGATGACAGATACGCAGTATTTT | CAISEGVSGMTDTQYF
few | TRBJ2-1 | TRBD2 | 15 | TRBV5-4 | TGTGCCAGCAGCTTGCCCCAGCGGGGAGGGGAGGAGCAGTTCTTC | CASSLPQRGGEEQFF
. | TRBJ2-1 | TRBD2 | 13 | TRBV10-3 | TGTGCCGTCAGACCGGGACTAGCTGGTGAGCAGTTCTTC | CAVRPGLAGEQFF
. | TRBJ1-1 | . | 13 | TRBV27 | TGTGCCAGCAGTTTCGAGGGTTACACTGAAGCTTTCTTT | CASSFEGYTEAFF
. | TRBJ2-7 | TRBD1 | 17 | TRBV9 | TGTGCCAGCAGCCCAAATACTGGGACAGTTAAATACTACGAGCAGTACTTC | CASSPNTGTVKYYEQYF
. | TRBJ2-1 | . | 14 | TRBV5-4 | TGTGCCAGCAGCTTGCAGGGGCTCTACAATGAGCAGTTCTTC | CASSLQGLYNEQFF
. | TRBJ2-7 | . | 11 | TRBV7-9 | TGTGCCAGCAGCTTATCCCTCGAGCAGTACTTC | CASSLSLEQYF
. | TRBJ1-2 | . | 15 | TRBV6-5 | TGTGCCAGCAGTCTGGGAGGCTCTCCTAACTATGGCTACACCTTC | CASSLGGSPNYGYTF
. | TRBJ2-1 | TRBD2 | 13 | TRBV29-1 | TGCAGCGCAGCTAGCGGGAGCTACAATGAGCAGTTCTTC | CSAASGSYNEQFF
. | TRBJ1-1 | TRBD1 | 13 | TRBV5-6 | TGTGCCAGCAGCTCCGGGACAGGGGCCGAAGCTTTCTTT | CASSSGTGAEAFF
once | TRBJ2-5 | TRBD2 | 14 | TRBV27 | TGTGCCAGCAGCCCGGGACTAGCTTTCATCCAACGGTACTTC | CASSPGLAFIQRYF
. | TRBJ2-5 | . | 14 | TRBV11-3 | TGTGCCAGCAGCTTGGGGGGACCACAAGAGACCCAGTACTTC | CASSLGGPQETQYF
. | TRBJ2-7 | TRBD2 | 17 | TRBV4-3 | TGCGCCAGCAGCCAGGAGGATTCTAGCGGGGGGGCCTACGAGCAGTACTTC | CASSQEDSSGGAYEQYF
. | TRBJ1-1 | . | 13 | TRBV7-2 | TGTGCCAGCAGCCCCAGGGTAAACACTGAAGCTTTCTTT | CASSPRVNTEAFF
. | TRBJ2-3 | . | 15 | TRBV5-4 | TGTGCCAGCAGCTTGGAACCCCTGGACACTCATACGCAGTATTTT | CASSLEPLDTHTQYF
. | TRBJ1-2 | . | 13 | TRBV25-1 | TGTGCCGGCAGTGATTCAGGGCTCGGGGGCTACACCTTC | CAGSDSGLGGYTF
. | TRBJ2-3 | TRBD2 | 15 | TRBV7-7 | TGTGCCAGCAGCCGGACTAGCGCTAGCACAGATACGCAGTATTTT | CASSRTSASTDTQYF
. | TRBJ2-1 | . | 16 | TRBV7-6 | TGTGCCAGCAGCTTAGGGAATGGGGTAATAGGGGATGAGCAGTTCTTC | CASSLGNGVIGDEQFF
. | TRBJ2-7 | . | 11 | TRBV6-1 | TGTGCCAGCAGTGACGGGTACGAGCAGTACTTC | CASSDGYEQYF
. | TRBJ2-5 | TRBD1 | 15 | TRBV6-1 | TGTGCCAGCATACCGGGACAGTGGGGGCGAGAGACCCAGTACTTC | CASIPGQWGRETQYF
once | TRBJ2-7 | TRBD1 | 14 | TRBV11-1 | TGTGCCAGCAGCTTATCCACAGGGGCCTACGAGCAGTACTTC | CASSLSTGAYEQYF
. | TRBJ1-1 | . | 15 | TRBV5-1 | TGCGCCAGCAGCTTGGTCCCTTTCGGCGGGACTGAAGCTTTCTTT | CASSLVPFGGTEAFF
. | TRBJ2-5 | . | 13 | TRBV6-5 | TGTGCCAGCAGTTACATGGGCGTTGAGACCCAGTACTTC | CASSYMGVETQYF
. | TRBJ1-4 | . | 15 | TRBV11-3 | TGTGCCAGCAGCGCCGCGGCCTCGGCTAATGAGAAACTGTTTTTT | CASSAAASANEKLFF
once | TRBJ1-1 | TRBD1 | 16 | TRBV5-6 | TGTGCCAGCAGCAAGCAGGGGGAACTAGAGAACACTGAAGCTTTCTTT | CASSKQGELENTEAFF
few | TRBJ1-2 | TRBD1 | 13 | TRBV2 | TGTGCCAGCTCGGACAGGGGTACCTATGGCTACACCTTC | CASSDRGTYGYTF
. | TRBJ2-1 | TRBD1 | 16 | TRBV5-4 | TGTGCCAGCAGCGCCTCCCCGGGACAGACTTTGAGTGAGCAGTTCTTC | CASSASPGQTLSEQFF
. | TRBJ1-1 | TRBD1 | 13 | TRBV28 | TGTGCCAGCAGAGCCAGGGGGTTGCCTGAAGCTTTCTTT | CASRARGLPEAFF